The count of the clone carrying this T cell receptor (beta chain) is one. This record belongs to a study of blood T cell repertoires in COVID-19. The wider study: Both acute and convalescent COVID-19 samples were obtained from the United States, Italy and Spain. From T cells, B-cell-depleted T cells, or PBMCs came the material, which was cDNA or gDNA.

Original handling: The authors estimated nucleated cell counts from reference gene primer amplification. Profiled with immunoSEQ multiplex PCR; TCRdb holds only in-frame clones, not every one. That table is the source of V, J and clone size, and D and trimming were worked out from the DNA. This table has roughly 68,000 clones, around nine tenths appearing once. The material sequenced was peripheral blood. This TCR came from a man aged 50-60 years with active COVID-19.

The CDR3 DNA is TGTGCCAGCAGCGAAGACATAGGGGATTACAATGAGCAGTTCTTC. Amino acids: CASSEDIGDYNEQFF. The rearrangement joins TRBV9 to TRBJ2-1; D is perhaps TRBD1 (5 bases). This CDR3 spans 15 amino acids. Germline CDR1 is SGDLS and CDR2 is YYNGEE. V lost 3 bases and J lost 4, with 14 bases in between.